This T cell receptor (beta chain) was captured in a study of CD8 T cell repertoires and HIV-1 epitope variants. In the study overall: Each of Twenty-five Gag and Nef epitope peptides stimulated a separate culture.

Concerning this clone: The antigen is not known.

Profiling relied on immunoSEQ multiplex PCR, and the TCRdb table lists in-frame clones only, not all of them. The sample contains 6,500 to 9,000 clones, around two thirds of which appear only once. The CDR3 is made up of 17 amino acids. With 5 bases clipped from V and 5 bases from J, the junction kept 15 bases outside the gene matches. CDR1 MDHEN and CDR2 SYDVKM come from the germline V gene. The chain uses TRBV28 and TRBJ2-3, with TRBD2 matching 8 bases. The sequenced material came from cultured CD8+ T cells derived from PBMCs. This TCR was sampled from a male donor with HIV. The CDR3 coding sequence is TGTGCCAGCAGTCCTGACATAGCGGGGCCACGGGGAGATACGCAGTATTTT. Protein sequence: CASSPDIAGPRGDTQYF.